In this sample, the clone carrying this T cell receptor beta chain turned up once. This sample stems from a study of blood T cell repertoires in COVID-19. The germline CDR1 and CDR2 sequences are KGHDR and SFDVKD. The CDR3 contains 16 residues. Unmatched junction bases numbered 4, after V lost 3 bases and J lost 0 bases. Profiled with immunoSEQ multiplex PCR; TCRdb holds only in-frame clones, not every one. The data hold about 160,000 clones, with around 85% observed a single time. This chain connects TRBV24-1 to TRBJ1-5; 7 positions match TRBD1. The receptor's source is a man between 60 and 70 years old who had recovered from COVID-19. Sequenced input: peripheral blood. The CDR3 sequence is CATSDGDSTSNQPQHF. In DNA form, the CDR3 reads TGTGCCACCAGTGATGGGGACAGTACTAGCAATCAGCCCCAGCATTTT.